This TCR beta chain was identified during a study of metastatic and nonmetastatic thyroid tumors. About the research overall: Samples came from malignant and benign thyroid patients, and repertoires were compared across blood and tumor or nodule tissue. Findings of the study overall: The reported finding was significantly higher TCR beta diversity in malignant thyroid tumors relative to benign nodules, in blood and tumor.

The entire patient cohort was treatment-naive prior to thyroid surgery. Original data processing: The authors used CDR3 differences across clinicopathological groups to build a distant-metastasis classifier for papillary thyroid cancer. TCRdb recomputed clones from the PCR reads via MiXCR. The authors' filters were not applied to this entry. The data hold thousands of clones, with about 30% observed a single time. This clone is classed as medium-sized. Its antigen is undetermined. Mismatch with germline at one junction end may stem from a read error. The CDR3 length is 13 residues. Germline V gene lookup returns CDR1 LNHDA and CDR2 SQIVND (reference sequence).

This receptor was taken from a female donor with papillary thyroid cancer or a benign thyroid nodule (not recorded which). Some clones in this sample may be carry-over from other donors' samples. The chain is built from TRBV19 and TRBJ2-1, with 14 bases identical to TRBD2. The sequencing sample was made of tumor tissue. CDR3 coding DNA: TGTGCCAGTAGTACCGGGACTAGCGGGAGCCCGGTCTTC. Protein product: CASSTGTSGSPVF.